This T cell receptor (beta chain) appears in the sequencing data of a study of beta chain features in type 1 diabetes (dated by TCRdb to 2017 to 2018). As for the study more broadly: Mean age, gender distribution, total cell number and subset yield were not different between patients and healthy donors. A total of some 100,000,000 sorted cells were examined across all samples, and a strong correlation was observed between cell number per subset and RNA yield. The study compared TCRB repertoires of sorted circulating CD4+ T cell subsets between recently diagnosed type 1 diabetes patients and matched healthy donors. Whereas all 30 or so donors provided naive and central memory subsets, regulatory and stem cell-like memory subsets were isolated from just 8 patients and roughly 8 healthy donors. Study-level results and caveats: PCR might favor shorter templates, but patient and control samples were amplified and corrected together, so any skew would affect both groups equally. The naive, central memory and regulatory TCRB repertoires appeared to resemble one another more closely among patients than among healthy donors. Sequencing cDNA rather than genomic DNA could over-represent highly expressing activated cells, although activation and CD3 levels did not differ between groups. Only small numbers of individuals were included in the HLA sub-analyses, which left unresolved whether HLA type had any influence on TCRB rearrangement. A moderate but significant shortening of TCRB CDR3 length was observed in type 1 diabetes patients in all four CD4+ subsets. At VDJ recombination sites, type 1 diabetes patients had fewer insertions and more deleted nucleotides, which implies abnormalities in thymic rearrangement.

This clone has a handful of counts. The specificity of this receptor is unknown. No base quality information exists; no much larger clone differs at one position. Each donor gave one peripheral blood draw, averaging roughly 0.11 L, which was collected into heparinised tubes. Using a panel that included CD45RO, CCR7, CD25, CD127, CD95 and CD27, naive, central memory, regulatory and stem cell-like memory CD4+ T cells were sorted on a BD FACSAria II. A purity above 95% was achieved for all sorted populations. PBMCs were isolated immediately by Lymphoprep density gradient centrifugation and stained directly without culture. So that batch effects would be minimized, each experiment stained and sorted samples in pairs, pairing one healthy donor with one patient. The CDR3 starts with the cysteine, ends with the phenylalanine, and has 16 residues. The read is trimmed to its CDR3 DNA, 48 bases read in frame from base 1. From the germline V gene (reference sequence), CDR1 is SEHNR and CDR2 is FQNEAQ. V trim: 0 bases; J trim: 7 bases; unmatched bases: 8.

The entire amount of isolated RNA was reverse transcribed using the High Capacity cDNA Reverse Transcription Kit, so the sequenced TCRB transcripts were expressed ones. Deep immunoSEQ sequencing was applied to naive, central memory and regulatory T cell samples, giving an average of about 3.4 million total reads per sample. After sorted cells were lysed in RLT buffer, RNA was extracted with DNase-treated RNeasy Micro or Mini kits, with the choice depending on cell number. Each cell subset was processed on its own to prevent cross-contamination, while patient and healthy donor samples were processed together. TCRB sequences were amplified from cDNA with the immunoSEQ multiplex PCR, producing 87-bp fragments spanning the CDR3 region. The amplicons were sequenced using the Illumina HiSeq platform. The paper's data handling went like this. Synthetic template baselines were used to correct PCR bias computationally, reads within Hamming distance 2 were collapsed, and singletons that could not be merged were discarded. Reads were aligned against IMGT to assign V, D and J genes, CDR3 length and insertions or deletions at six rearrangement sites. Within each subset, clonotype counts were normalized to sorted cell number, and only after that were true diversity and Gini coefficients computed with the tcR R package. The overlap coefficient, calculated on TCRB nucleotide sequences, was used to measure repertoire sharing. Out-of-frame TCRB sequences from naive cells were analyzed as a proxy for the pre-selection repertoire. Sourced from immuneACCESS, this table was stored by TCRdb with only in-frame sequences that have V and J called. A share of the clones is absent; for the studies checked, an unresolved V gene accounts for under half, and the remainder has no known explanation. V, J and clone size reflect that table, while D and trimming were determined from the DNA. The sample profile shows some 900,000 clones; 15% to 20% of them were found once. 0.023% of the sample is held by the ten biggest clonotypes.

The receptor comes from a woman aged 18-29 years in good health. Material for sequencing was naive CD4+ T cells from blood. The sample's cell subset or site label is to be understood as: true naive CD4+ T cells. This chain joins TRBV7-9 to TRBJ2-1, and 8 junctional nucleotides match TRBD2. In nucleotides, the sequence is TGTGCCAGCAGCTTAGCCGCGGGAGGTAGCGGGAATGAGCAGTTCTTC. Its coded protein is CASSLAAGGSGNEQFF.